The 12 T cell receptor beta chains below were found in one sample sequenced in a study of CD8 T cells in ankylosing spondylitis. Study conclusions and caveats: Ankylosing spondylitis blood appeared to carry a characteristic TCR beta motif of roughly eight highly homologous variants.

MiXCR, run by TCRdb on the 5' RACE reads, gives a single entry per CDR3 protein. Of around 490,000 distinct CDR3 sequences in the sample, roughly 5.3% were seen once. Their antigens remain unidentified. Sequencing input: blood, either unsorted or a sorted T cell fraction (not recorded which). The receptors were gathered from a male donor with ankylosing spondylitis.

This clonotype was seen many times. The chain uses TRBV4-3 and TRBJ1-6; possibly TRBD1 for D (5 bases). Germline V gene sequence: CDR1 LGHNA, CDR2 YSLEER. This CDR3 has 13 amino acids. Trimming pared 6 bases from V and 11 bases from J, leaving 14 bases between. CDR3 residues: CASRREGITPLHF. CDR3 coding DNA: TGCGCCAGCAGACGAGAGGGGATAACACCCCTCCACTTT.

This clonotype was seen at least ten times. This chain joins TRBV4-2 and TRBJ2-7; no clear D gene. Per germline, CDR1 LGHNA and CDR2 YNFKEQ. The CDR3 totals 12 residues. With 2 bases removed from V and 2 bases from J, the gap between germline ends came to 4 bases. This chain's CDR3 is CASSQIPYEQYF. In DNA, the CDR3 is TGTGCCAGCAGCCAAATCCCCTACGAGCAGTACTTC.

This clonotype was seen many times. V usage is TRBV20-1 and J usage is TRBJ2-3; D is tentatively TRBD1 or TRBD2 (5 bases each). Trimming stripped 5 bases from V and 6 bases from J, with 18 bases between. The CDR3 is 14 amino acids. The germline V gene has CDR1 DFQATT and CDR2 SNEGSKA (reference sequence). The CDR3 DNA follows: TGCAGTGCTCAAGGACGGGCCGGGACGGATACGCAGTATTTT. Translated: CSAQGRAGTDTQYF.

The rearrangement uses TRBV4-3 and TRBJ2-6; tentatively, D is TRBD2 (6 bases). V lost 0 bases to trimming and J lost 1 base, with 7 bases between them. In germline, CDR1 is LGHNA, CDR2 YSLEER. The CDR3 covers 16 residues. The CDR3 sequence: CASSQEAGSGANVLTF. CDR3 coding DNA: TGCGCCAGCAGCCAAGAAGCGGGTTCTGGGGCCAACGTCCTGACTTTC.

Ten or more counts support this clonotype. V gene TRBV5-1 combines with J gene TRBJ2-2, with no clear D. Germline-derived CDR1 and CDR2 are SGHRS and YFSETQ. Deletions cut 1 base from V and 2 bases from J, with 6 bases between. CDR3 length equals 14 residues. The CDR3 loop is CASSLLTNTGELFF. CDR3 nucleotides: TGCGCCAGCAGCTTGCTGACAAACACCGGGGAGCTGTTTTTT.

This clonotype occurred many times. The chain combines TRBV6-5 with TRBJ2-2; D possibly matches TRBD1 or TRBD2 (5 bases each). This CDR3 contains 16 residues. Trimming took 3 bases from V and 4 from J, leaving 15 bases between them. Germline values: CDR1 MNHEY, CDR2 SVGAGI. The DNA of the CDR3 is TGTGCCAGCAGTTATTTGCCGGGGCATGGCACCGGGGAGCTGTTTTTT. Amino acid sequence: CASSYLPGHGTGELFF.

This clonotype was observed many times. This sequence joins TRBV7-9 and TRBJ2-5, with D perhaps TRBD1 (5 bases). The CDR3 runs 16 residues. The germline V gene has CDR1 SEHNR and CDR2 FQNEAQ (reference sequence). Trimming took 0 bases from V and 6 from J, leaving 17 bases between them. CDR3 loop: CASSLAQGTSIKTQYF. Here the CDR3 DNA reads TGTGCCAGCAGCTTAGCTCAGGGAACGTCAATAAAGACCCAGTACTTC.

Ten or more counts support this clonotype. The chain is built from TRBV4-3 and TRBJ1-2; no clear D gene. Germline lookup yields CDR1 LGHNA and CDR2 YSLEER. This CDR3 is built from 13 residues. V was shortened by 2 bases and J by 7 bases, with 11 bases between the two germline ends. The CDR3 region is CASSQTVAVGYTF. CDR3 nucleotides: TGCGCCAGCAGCCAAACGGTGGCAGTTGGCTACACCTTC.

This clonotype appeared many times. This sequence joins TRBV6-5 and TRBJ1-2; D is unresolved. This CDR3 has 14 amino acids. V lost 2 bases and J lost 5, with 12 bases in between. Germline CDR1 and CDR2: MNHEY and SVGAGI. CDR3 amino acids: CASSYAAPWYGYTF. In nucleotides, the CDR3 is TGTGCCAGCAGTTACGCGGCCCCTTGGTATGGCTACACCTTC.

There are many counts of this clonotype. The rearrangement joins TRBV12-3 or TRBV12-4 to TRBJ2-2, with 9 bases lining up with TRBD1. CDR3 size: 16 residues. Losses at the gene ends were 5 bases for V and 4 bases for J; bases not matched to a gene: 8. This chain's CDR3 is CASSVYRGRGTGELFF. The CDR3 nucleotides are TGTGCCAGCAGTGTCTACAGGGGGCGCGGCACCGGGGAGCTGTTTTTT.

This clonotype came up many times. The gene calls are TRBV5-5 and TRBJ1-1; 7 bases align to TRBD1. Looked up from germline, CDR1 is SGHKS and CDR2 is YYEKEE (reference sequence). The CDR3 contains 15 residues. Trimming took 2 bases from V and 1 from J; bases not matched to a gene: 5. The CDR3 nucleotides read TGTGCCAGCAGCTTCCCGACAGGGAGGAACACTGAAGCTTTCTTT. As protein: CASSFPTGRNTEAFF.

This chain joins TRBV10-3 and TRBJ2-1; 9 nucleotides match TRBD1. Germline V gives CDR1 ENHRY, CDR2 SYGVKD. This CDR3 has 14 amino acids. The trim removed 5 bases at V and 6 bases at J, leaving 5 bases unmatched. CDR3 sequence: CAISTGGAVNEQFF. The CDR3 DNA is TGTGCCATCAGTACAGGGGGCGCGGTCAATGAGCAGTTCTTC.